This is a list of T cell receptor beta chains from one sample in a study of blood T cell repertoires in COVID-19. The protocol was immunoSEQ multiplex PCR, while the TCRdb copy is restricted to in-frame clones and leaves out a portion. Of about 64,000 clones detected, roughly two thirds appear once; the ten largest clones hold approximately 51%. The sample was PBMCs or T cells enriched from blood (not recorded which). The receptor source for this set is a woman aged 55-69 years who had been exposed to COVID-19. Each CDR3 is given with its conserved first and last residue. D genes are given only for firm matches. Part of the rows lack a size; the others show once, few, many or a class for expanded clones.

v_gene: TRBV28; d_gene: NA; abundance: NA; j_gene: TRBJ1-2; CDR3nt: TGTGCCAGCACCCCGACAGGCCGAGCTAACTATGGCTACACCTTC; CDR3aa: CASTPTGRANYGYTF
v_gene: TRBV28; d_gene: TRBD1; abundance: NA; j_gene: TRBJ2-1; CDR3nt: TGTGCCAGCAGCATTCGACAGGGCTCCTACAATGAGCAGTTCTTC; CDR3aa: CASSIRQGSYNEQFF
v_gene: TRBV30; d_gene: NA; abundance: NA; j_gene: TRBJ1-1; CDR3nt: TGTGCCTGGAGTCCAAGGAGACAGGTGACTGAAGCTTTCTTT; CDR3aa: CAWSPRRQVTEAFF
v_gene: TRBV5-1; d_gene: NA; abundance: NA; j_gene: TRBJ1-1; CDR3nt: TGCGCCAGCAGCTTGGACCAGGGTAGGACTGAAGCTTTCTTT; CDR3aa: CASSLDQGRTEAFF
v_gene: TRBV5-1; d_gene: TRBD1; abundance: few; j_gene: TRBJ2-7; CDR3nt: TGCGCCAGCAGCTTGGGTGGACAGGATTTTTCCTACGAGCAGTACTTC; CDR3aa: CASSLGGQDFSYEQYF
v_gene: TRBV30; d_gene: NA; abundance: NA; j_gene: TRBJ1-3; CDR3nt: TGTGCCTGGGGGGTGGGGAGAGGAAACACCATATATTTT; CDR3aa: CAWGVGRGNTIYF
v_gene: TRBV24-1; d_gene: TRBD1; abundance: NA; j_gene: TRBJ2-2; CDR3nt: TGTGCCACTCAAAGACAGGGGGCGAACACCGGGGAGCTGTTTTTT; CDR3aa: CATQRQGANTGELFF
v_gene: TRBV27; d_gene: TRBD1; abundance: few; j_gene: TRBJ1-1; CDR3nt: TGTGCCAGCAGCTCGGGACAGGGGGCTCCCACTGAAGCTTTCTTT; CDR3aa: CASSSGQGAPTEAFF
v_gene: TRBV6-1; d_gene: TRBD1; abundance: NA; j_gene: TRBJ2-1; CDR3nt: TGTGCCAGCAGTGACGGTGGGACAGGTACCGATGAGCAGTTCTTC; CDR3aa: CASSDGGTGTDEQFF
v_gene: TRBV19; d_gene: NA; abundance: NA; j_gene: TRBJ1-1; CDR3nt: TGTGCCAGTAGTACTCCTAAAGACAGAATGAACACTGAAGCTTTCTTT; CDR3aa: CASSTPKDRMNTEAFF
v_gene: TRBV19; d_gene: NA; abundance: NA; j_gene: TRBJ1-5; CDR3nt: TGTGCTTCCTCGGGAGATCCGAATCAGCCCCAGCATTTT; CDR3aa: CASSGDPNQPQHF
v_gene: TRBV30; d_gene: NA; abundance: NA; j_gene: TRBJ1-2; CDR3nt: TGTGCCTGGTCCTTTAACTATGGCTACACCTTC; CDR3aa: CAWSFNYGYTF
v_gene: TRBV5-1; d_gene: NA; abundance: NA; j_gene: TRBJ2-7; CDR3nt: TGCGCCAGCAGCTTGGCCCCGGGCCCTTCTCAGGGCTACGAGCAGTACTTC; CDR3aa: CASSLAPGPSQGYEQYF
v_gene: TRBV10-3; d_gene: TRBD1; abundance: once; j_gene: TRBJ1-4; CDR3nt: TGTGCCATCAGTGGTACAGGGGGGGATGAAAAACTGTTTTTT; CDR3aa: CAISGTGGDEKLFF
v_gene: TRBV7-8; d_gene: NA; abundance: NA; j_gene: TRBJ2-3; CDR3nt: TGTGCCAGCAGCTTAATGCCCGGGGGTGATACGCAGTATTTT; CDR3aa: CASSLMPGGDTQYF
v_gene: TRBV11-2; d_gene: NA; abundance: NA; j_gene: TRBJ2-5; CDR3nt: TGTGCCAGCACCCCGAGGGCGCACGGGGAGACCCAGTACTTC; CDR3aa: CASTPRAHGETQYF
v_gene: TRBV28; d_gene: TRBD1; abundance: NA; j_gene: TRBJ2-3; CDR3nt: TGTGCCAGCAGTATAGGGGGGACAGGGGGCGCAGATACGCAGTATTTT; CDR3aa: CASSIGGTGGADTQYF
v_gene: TRBV5-1; d_gene: TRBD1; abundance: NA; j_gene: TRBJ2-2; CDR3nt: TGCGCCAGCAGCGTGAGACAGGGGGCGCGAACCGGGGAGCTGTTTTTT; CDR3aa: CASSVRQGARTGELFF
v_gene: TRBV9; d_gene: TRBD1; abundance: NA; j_gene: TRBJ2-3; CDR3nt: TGTGCCAGCAGCGTGAGATCCGGGACAGGGGTAGATACGCAGTATTTT; CDR3aa: CASSVRSGTGVDTQYF
v_gene: TRBV3-1/TRBV3-2; d_gene: NA; abundance: NA; j_gene: TRBJ2-1; CDR3nt: TGTGCCAGCAGCCAAGGTCTCGCGGACAATGAGCAGTTCTTC; CDR3aa: CASSQGLADNEQFF
v_gene: TRBV4-1; d_gene: NA; abundance: few; j_gene: TRBJ1-1; CDR3nt: TGCGCCAGCAGCCATTACCCACGGGGGACCCATGAAGCTTTCTTT; CDR3aa: CASSHYPRGTHEAFF
v_gene: TRBV3-1/TRBV3-2; d_gene: NA; abundance: NA; j_gene: TRBJ2-5; CDR3nt: TGTGCCAGCACTCGGGGTGGACAAGAGACCCAGTACTTC; CDR3aa: CASTRGGQETQYF
v_gene: TRBV2; d_gene: TRBD2; abundance: NA; j_gene: TRBJ2-1; CDR3nt: TGTGCCAGCAGCGACTCTAGCGGGAGGGCCAATGAGCAGTTCTTC; CDR3aa: CASSDSSGRANEQFF
v_gene: TRBV28; d_gene: TRBD2; abundance: NA; j_gene: TRBJ2-3; CDR3nt: TGTGCCAGCAGTGCTCAGAGCGGGATCAGCACAGATACGCAGTATTTT; CDR3aa: CASSAQSGISTDTQYF
v_gene: TRBV5-1; d_gene: NA; abundance: NA; j_gene: TRBJ1-1; CDR3nt: TGCGCCAGCAGCTGGGACTATGGAGTCACTGAAGCTTTCTTT; CDR3aa: CASSWDYGVTEAFF
v_gene: TRBV7-6; d_gene: TRBD1; abundance: NA; j_gene: TRBJ2-7; CDR3nt: TGTGCCAGCAGCTTAGCGGGGACAGTCTTTTCATACGAGCAGTACTTC; CDR3aa: CASSLAGTVFSYEQYF